These 27 T cell receptor beta chains originate from one sample sequenced in a study of graft-versus-host responses after intestinal transplantation. TCRdb keeps only in-frame clones here, not all; method: immunoSEQ multiplex PCR. The data contain approximately 6,900 clones, around 23% of them singletons. Sample: alloreactive CD4+ T cells from a mixed lymphocyte reaction culture, taken before transplantation. The subset is: CFSE-low proliferating T cells sorted from approximately 6-day pre-transplant mixed lymphocyte reaction (GvH or HvG direction). The receptors stem from a human patient who was an organ donor for intestinal transplantation.

V and J are TRBV30 and TRBJ1-1; D ambiguous. There are 12 residues in the CDR3. The V and J ends lost 0 bases and 3 bases respectively, with 5 bases between them. Germline lookup yields CDR1 GTSNPN and CDR2 SVGIG (reference sequence). The CDR3 DNA is TGTGCCTGGAGTGTCCGGTACACTGAAGCTTTCTTT. Translating gives CAWSVRYTEAFF. Variable domain in full (rest from reference TRBV30 and TRBJ1-1): SQTIHQWPATLVQPVGSPLSLECTVEGTSNPNLYWYRQAAGRGLQLLFYSVGIGQISSEVPQNLSASRPQDRQFILSSKKLLLSDSGFYLCAWSVRYTEAFFGQGTRLTVV.

This clone was detected only a few times. This chain links TRBV2 with TRBJ2-7, with 7 positions matching TRBD2. The CDR3 has 17 residues. Per the germline V gene, CDR1 is SNHLY and CDR2 is FYNNEI. The trim removed 4 bases at V and 0 bases at J, leaving 12 bases unmatched. Here the CDR3 reads CASSGDYPGVNSYEQYF. The CDR3 DNA reads TGTGCCAGCAGTGGGGACTACCCCGGGGTCAACTCCTACGAGCAGTACTTC.

To note about this clone: Since a much larger clone is just one base distant, this may be a read error. The chain has TRBV7-2 and TRBJ1-2; tentatively, D is TRBD1 (6 bases). With 5 bases removed from V and 7 bases from J, the gap between germline ends came to 14 bases. The CDR3 runs 13 residues. In germline, CDR1 is SGHTA, CDR2 FQGNSA. The CDR3: CASSVGGAGGYTF. DNA for the CDR3: TGTGCCAGCAGCGTTGGGGGCGCCGGTGGCTACACCTTC.

The V call is TRBV5-6, the J call TRBJ1-2, with no clear D. V was trimmed by 1 base and J by 2 bases, leaving 9 bases between them. The CDR3 runs 14 residues. Germline loops: CDR1 SGHDT, CDR2 YYEEEE. CDR3 loop: CASSLWQVNYGYTF. The CDR3 bases are TGTGCCAGCAGCTTGTGGCAGGTGAACTATGGCTACACCTTC.

Of note for this clone: A clone one base away is much larger, so this may be a read error. The genes are TRBV29-1 and TRBJ1-1; D gene uncertain. The CDR3 covers 14 residues. Germline V gene sequence: CDR1 SQVTM, CDR2 ANQGSEA. Trimming stripped 0 bases from V and 2 bases from J, with 10 bases between. DNA of the CDR3: TGCAGCGTTGAAGACAGGAGAGTAAACACTGAAGCTTTCTTT. Its protein product is CSVEDRRVNTEAFF.

This clone showed up just a few times. This chain links TRBV5-5 with TRBJ2-1, with 8 bases fitting TRBD2. The V gene end was trimmed by 0 bases and the J gene end by 2 bases; junction bases not matched to a gene: 4. Germline values: CDR1 SGHKS, CDR2 YYEKEE (reference sequence). CDR3 length: 16 residues. In DNA, the CDR3 is TGTGCCAGCAGCTTGGCCGGGGGGGCCCCCTACAATGAGCAGTTCTTC. It is translated as CASSLAGGAPYNEQFF.

This clone was seen more than once but under ten times. The V gene is TRBV4-1, the J gene TRBJ2-3, with a possible D match to TRBD2 (6 bases). The CDR3 has 17 amino acids. The germline V gene encodes CDR1 MGHRA and CDR2 YSYEKL. The germline V and J ends were trimmed by 3 bases and 3 bases, with 19 bases remaining between them. The CDR3 DNA is TGCGCCAGCAGCCACCTACTCGCGGGAATCGGGACAGATACGCAGTATTTT. This codes for CASSHLLAGIGTDTQYF.

CDR3 region: CASKRGLAGSEQFF. CDR3 DNA sequence: TGTGCCAGCAAAAGGGGACTAGCGGGTTCTGAGCAGTTCTTC. The V gene is TRBV6-8, the J gene TRBJ2-1; 12 positions agree with TRBD2. The V gene end was trimmed by 7 bases and the J gene end by 9 bases; junction bases not matched to a gene: 7. This CDR3 has 14 residues. The germline CDR1 and CDR2 sequences are MNHGY and SAAAGT.

The rearrangement uses TRBV21-1 and TRBJ2-6. TRBV21-1 is designated a pseudogene. This CDR3 is 15 amino acids long. The CDR3 DNA reads TGTGCCAGCAGCAAAAAGGGCTCTGGGGCCAACGTCCTGACTTTC. Translated, it gives CASSKKGSGANVLTF.

In this sample, this clone is medium-sized. This sequence joins TRBV5-1 and TRBJ2-7; 9 bases map to TRBD1. Per germline, CDR1 SGHRS and CDR2 YFSETQ. J was trimmed by 3 bases and V by 2 bases; bases with no gene match: 6. This CDR3 spans 15 amino acids. CDR3 loop: CASSFSQGAGYEQYF. In DNA form, the CDR3 reads TGCGCCAGCAGCTTTTCACAGGGGGCCGGCTACGAGCAGTACTTC.

This clone is classed as medium-sized. The genes are TRBV5-5 and TRBJ1-5, with TRBD1 as a possible D gene (6 bases). CDR1 and CDR2 (germline): SGHKS, YYEKEE (reference sequence). CDR3 length: 16 amino acids. Trimming pared 1 base from V and 0 bases from J, leaving 11 bases between. The CDR3 DNA reads TGTGCCAGCAGCTTGTTTACAGGGTATAGCAATCAGCCCCAGCATTTT. Its protein product is CASSLFTGYSNQPQHF.

The CDR3 DNA reads as TGTGCCAGCAGCTGGGCCTTTAGCACCGGGGAGCTGTTTTTT. Amino acids: CASSWAFSTGELFF. J is TRBJ2-2 and V is TRBV7-2; D remains ambiguous. Germline lookup yields CDR1 SGHTA and CDR2 FQGNSA. This CDR3 is 14 amino acids long. Trimming stripped 4 bases from V and 4 bases from J, with 10 bases between.

As concerns this clone: A read error is the likely source, as a far larger clone sits one nucleotide away. The rearrangement links TRBV25-1 to TRBJ1-2; D remains unclear. Trimming shortened V by 2 bases and J by 0 bases, and 13 bases separated the two germline ends. Per the germline V gene, CDR1 is MGHDK and CDR2 is SYGVNS. CDR3 length: 16 amino acids. Here the CDR3 reads CASSEHGDLANYGYTF. The CDR3 DNA is TGTGCCAGCAGTGAACACGGAGACCTAGCTAACTATGGCTACACCTTC.

About this clone: One end of the junction does not line up with germline, which may come from a read error. The chain joins TRBV7-7 to TRBJ2-3; 11 bases agree with TRBD2. The CDR3 is 17 residues long. Germline-derived CDR1 and CDR2 are SSHAT and FNYEAQ (reference sequence). CDR3 DNA: TGTGCTAGCAGCCCCAGGTTGGGACTAGCGGGCACAGATACGCAGTATTTT. Amino acids: CASSPRLGLAGTDTQYF.

This clone was seen a few times. Other DNA sequences of this sample code for an identical CDR3. The V gene is TRBV7-6, the J gene TRBJ2-1, with 12 bases fitting TRBD2. The CDR3 runs to 17 residues. Trimming took 5 bases from V and 7 from J; bases not matched to a gene: 12. The germline gives CDR1 SGHVS, CDR2 FNYEAQ. This CDR3 is CASSALRLAGGGNEQFF. CDR3 sequence (DNA): TGTGCCAGCAGCGCCCTACGGCTAGCGGGGGGGGGAAATGAGCAGTTCTTC. Looking up the rest from reference TRBV7-6 and TRBJ2-1 gives the full variable domain: GAGVSQSPRYKVTKRGQDVALRCDPISGHVSLYWYRQALGQGPEFLTYFNYEAQQDKSGLPNDRFSAERPEGSISTLTIQRTEQRDSAMYRCASSALRLAGGGNEQFFGPGTRLTVL.

V is TRBV10-3 and J is TRBJ2-7, with 11 nucleotides matching TRBD2. This CDR3 is 16 amino acids long. The J segment lost 9 bases and the V segment lost 0 bases, leaving 10 bases of the junction unmatched. Germline CDR1 ENHRY, CDR2 SYGVKD. The CDR3 here is CAISESMIAGGRGQYF. The CDR3 region has the DNA TGTGCCATCAGTGAGTCCATGATAGCGGGAGGGCGGGGGCAGTACTTC.

The gene calls are TRBV7-2 and TRBJ2-7; TRBD2 aligns across 12 bases. CDR3 length: 16 residues. The V gene's germline CDR1 is SGHTA and CDR2 FQGNSA. The trim removed 5 bases at V and 4 bases at J, leaving 9 bases unmatched. CDR3 bases: TGTGCCAGCAGCCCGACTAGCGGGAGTCGGGGTTACGAGCAGTACTTC. It is translated as CASSPTSGSRGYEQYF. The whole variable domain, remainder taken from reference TRBV7-2 and TRBJ2-7, is GAGVSQSPSNKVTEKGKDVELRCDPISGHTALYWYRQSLGQGLEFLIYFQGNSAPDKSGLPSDRFSAERTGGSVSTLTIQRTQQEDSAVYLCASSPTSGSRGYEQYFGPGTRLTVT.

The gene calls are TRBV5-3 and TRBJ2-5, with D maybe TRBD2 (6 bases). TRBV5-3 is designated an ORF whose function remains uncertain. With 1 base removed from V and 2 bases from J, the gap between germline ends came to 9 bases. CDR3 size: 14 residues. CDR3 region: CARSLLAAQETQYF. In DNA, the CDR3 is TGTGCCAGAAGCTTGTTAGCGGCGCAAGAGACCCAGTACTTC.

This clone is categorized as medium-sized. This chain joins TRBV10-3 and TRBJ2-3; D might be TRBD2 (5 bases). CDR1 is ENHRY, CDR2 SYGVKD, per germline. Trimming shortened V by 0 bases and J by 0 bases, and 13 bases separated the two germline ends. This CDR3 contains 17 residues. CDR3 residues: CAISESSDGISTDTQYF. The CDR3 nucleotides are TGTGCCATCAGTGAGTCGTCAGACGGGATTAGCACAGATACGCAGTATTTT.

The chain recombines TRBV4-2 with TRBJ2-5, with a possible D match to TRBD2 (6 bases). Germline-derived CDR1 and CDR2 are LGHNA and YNFKEQ. CDR3 size: 15 residues. The V and J ends lost 4 bases and 1 base respectively, with 13 bases between them. The CDR3: CASSLGGPPQETQYF. The DNA for the CDR3 is TGTGCCAGCAGCCTAGGAGGGCCCCCCCAAGAGACCCAGTACTTC.

The V gene is TRBV7-2, the J gene TRBJ1-4; 10 positions agree with TRBD1. V trimming: 5 bases; J trimming: 3 bases; junction bases outside the gene matches: 0. This CDR3 contains 14 residues. Germline CDR1 reads SGHTA; CDR2 reads FQGNSA. The CDR3 nucleotides are TGTGCCAGCAGCGGGACAGGGGCTAATGAAAAACTGTTTTTT. Amino acids: CASSGTGANEKLFF.

This clone ranks as medium-sized (0.01 to 0.1%). V gene TRBV9 combines with J gene TRBJ1-1, with 7 bases matching TRBD1. CDR3 length equals 13 residues. The J segment lost 9 bases and the V segment lost 3 bases, leaving 8 bases of the junction unmatched. Germline V lookup: CDR1 SGDLS, CDR2 YYNGEE. The CDR3 reads CASSGDREGKAFF. The CDR3 region has the DNA TGTGCCAGCAGCGGAGACAGGGAGGGCAAAGCTTTCTTT.

This clone has a handful of counts. The chain couples TRBV7-6 to TRBJ2-2; D might be TRBD2 (6 bases). Germline-derived CDR1 and CDR2 are SGHVS and FNYEAQ. With 1 base removed from V and 3 bases from J, the gap between germline ends came to 9 bases. This CDR3 contains 15 residues. The chain's CDR3 is CASSLGLAYTGELFF. The CDR3, as DNA: TGTGCCAGCAGCTTAGGTCTAGCGTACACCGGGGAGCTGTTTTTT.

There are a few counts of this clone. The CDR3 DNA reads TGTGCCAGCAGTGATTGGACGACAGGGGTATTATGGGGCTACACCTTC. It specifies CASSDWTTGVLWGYTF. This chain links TRBV2 with TRBJ1-2; 8 bases agree with TRBD1. The CDR3 runs to 16 residues. The V segment lost 3 bases and the J segment 8 bases; nucleotides outside the gene matches: 14. The germline CDR1 and CDR2 sequences are SNHLY and FYNNEI.

This clone was seen a handful of times. The V call is TRBV2, the J call TRBJ1-5; D is unclear. V dropped 7 bases and J dropped 5 bases, with 21 bases sitting between them. Germline values: CDR1 SNHLY, CDR2 FYNNEI. This CDR3 has 16 residues. The CDR3 here is CASTRPSWVWHQPQHF. The CDR3 coding sequence is TGTGCCAGCACTCGACCTTCGTGGGTCTGGCATCAGCCCCAGCATTTT.

This sequence joins TRBV27 and TRBJ2-1; maybe TRBD2 (6 bases). Trimming took off 6 bases at V and 7 bases at J, with 19 bases between the two ends. The CDR3 extends over 15 amino acids. Germline CDR1 reads MNHEY; CDR2 reads SMNVEV (reference sequence). The CDR3 DNA reads as TGTGCCAGCAGCCCTTGGTCTAGCGCAGGGAATGAGCAGTTCTTC. It codes for CASSPWSSAGNEQFF.

This clone is judged large. Other nucleotide sequences in the sample specify the same CDR3. V usage is TRBV7-2 and J usage is TRBJ2-7; D could derive from TRBD1 or TRBD2 (7 bases each). CDR1 SGHTA and CDR2 FQGNSA come from the germline V gene. This CDR3 spans 16 amino acids. V was trimmed by 0 bases and J by 2 bases, leaving 14 bases between them. The CDR3 bases are TGTGCCAGCAGCTTAGCAGGGGGGGGACAGACCTACGAGCAGTACTTC. It translates to CASSLAGGGQTYEQYF. Complete variable domain (other parts from reference TRBV7-2 and TRBJ2-7): GAGVSQSPSNKVTEKGKDVELRCDPISGHTALYWYRQSLGQGLEFLIYFQGNSAPDKSGLPSDRFSAERTGGSVSTLTIQRTQQEDSAVYLCASSLAGGGQTYEQYFGPGTRLTVT.